The 7 T cell receptor beta chains below were found in one sample sequenced in a study of T cells in localized non-small cell lung cancer. The protocol was immunoSEQ multiplex PCR, while the TCRdb copy is restricted to in-frame clones and leaves out a portion. The table lists around 26,000 clones, about nine tenths of them singletons. The specimen comprised peripheral blood, sampled before any cancer treatment. These receptor sequences come from a woman aged 35-75 years with stage I lung adenocarcinoma.

The gene calls are TRBV9 and TRBJ2-3, with D perhaps matching TRBD1 or TRBD2 (6 bases each). Trimming cost V 6 bases and J 11 bases, with 19 bases left between them. Germline CDR1 reads SGDLS; CDR2 reads YYNGEE. The CDR3 extends over 13 amino acids. CDR3 nucleotide sequence: TGTGCCAGCAACGGAGCGAGGAGGGGGGTGCAGTATTTT. Amino acid sequence: CASNGARRGVQYF.

The chain joins TRBV7-8 to TRBJ2-1; 9 positions agree with TRBD1. Germline-derived CDR1 and CDR2 are SGHVS and FQNEAQ. The J segment lost 0 bases and the V segment lost 5 bases, leaving 8 bases of the junction unmatched. The CDR3 loop spans 17 amino acids. The CDR3 loop is CASSPRTGESSYNEQFF. CDR3 sequence (DNA): TGTGCCAGCAGCCCCAGGACAGGGGAGAGCTCCTACAATGAGCAGTTCTTC.

This clone turned up a few times. The CDR3 here is CASSPGVSGDQPQHF. The CDR3 nucleotides are TGTGCCAGCAGCCCGGGGGTGTCGGGGGATCAGCCCCAGCATTTT. The rearrangement uses TRBV6-5 and TRBJ1-5; a weak D match, TRBD1 (5 bases). The CDR3 sequence is 15 residues long. V was shortened by 6 bases and J by 5 bases, with 17 bases between the two germline ends. Per germline, CDR1 MNHEY and CDR2 SVGAGI.

This sequence joins TRBV5-1 and TRBJ2-1; D unresolved. CDR1 is SGHRS, CDR2 YFSETQ, per germline. This CDR3 spans 16 amino acids. Trimming shortened V by 2 bases and J by 6 bases, and 18 bases separated the two germline ends. The CDR3, as DNA: TGCGCCAGCAGCTTCATGGTTTCGGGTATGGGCAATGAGCAGTTCTTC. It translates to CASSFMVSGMGNEQFF. Full variable domain (remainder filled in from reference TRBV5-1 and TRBJ2-1): KAGVTQTPRYLIKTRGQQVTLSCSPISGHRSVSWYQQTPGQGLQFLFEYFSETQRNKGNFPGRFSGRQFSNSRSEMNVSTLELGDSALYLCASSFMVSGMGNEQFFGPGTRLTVL.

The chain combines TRBV7-9 with TRBJ2-3; D uncertain. Per the germline V gene, CDR1 is SEHNR and CDR2 is FQNEAQ (reference sequence). V was shortened by 1 base and J by 5 bases, with 4 bases between the two germline ends. The CDR3 extends over 12 amino acids. The chain's CDR3 is CASSLEQDTQYF. Here the CDR3 DNA reads TGTGCCAGCAGCTTAGAGCAAGATACGCAGTATTTT.

V is TRBV19 and J is TRBJ1-3; the D gene is possibly TRBD1 (5 bases). CDR3 length: 15 amino acids. Germline CDR1 is LNHDA and CDR2 is SQIVND (reference sequence). Trimming took off 6 bases at V and 2 bases at J, with 14 bases between the two ends. The CDR3 DNA reads TGTGCCAGTAGCTGGGGGGTCGGCGCTGGAAACACCATATATTTT. Its translation: CASSWGVGAGNTIYF.

This chain uses TRBV11-2 with TRBJ1-5; possibly TRBD1 for D (5 bases). Trimming removed 5 bases at V and 5 bases at J, with 10 bases between. This CDR3 is built from 13 residues. CDR1 is SGHAT and CDR2 is FQNNGV in the germline V gene. CDR3 sequence: CASSDGRDQPQHF. CDR3 sequence (DNA): TGTGCCAGCAGCGACGGCAGGGATCAGCCCCAGCATTTT.